One and the same sample provided the 7 T cell receptor beta chains below, sequenced in a study of T cells after yellow fever vaccination. TCRdb recomputed calls from the 5' RACE reads with MiXCR, one row per CDR3 protein. This table has over 150,000 distinct CDR3 sequences, approximately 6.2% appearing once. The starting material was CD4+ T cells sorted from PBMCs, obtained on the day of the first yellow fever vaccination. The origin of the receptors is a man aged 18 to 30 who received the YFV17D yellow fever vaccine.

This rearrangement joins TRBV7-9 to TRBJ1-2; TRBD1 is a possible D gene (5 bases). The CDR3 spans 16 residues. In germline, CDR1 is SEHNR, CDR2 FQNEAQ (reference sequence). The germline V and J ends were trimmed by 5 bases and 0 bases, with 16 bases remaining between them. The DNA for the CDR3 is TGTGCCAGCAGCCGAGTGACATCCAGGGCTAACTATGGCTACACCTTC. The encoded protein is CASSRVTSRANYGYTF. The variable domain in full, with the rest retrieved from reference TRBV7-9 and TRBJ1-2, is DTGVSQNPRHKITKRGQNVTFRCDPISEHNRLYWYRQTLGQGPEFLTYFQNEAQLEKSRLLSDRFSAERPKGSFSTLEIQRTEQGDSAMYLCASSRVTSRANYGYTFGSGTRLTVV.

This clonotype was found a few times. This chain links TRBV5-1 with TRBJ2-7; D is tentatively TRBD1 or TRBD2 (5 bases each). This CDR3 is built from 14 residues. Per germline, CDR1 SGHRS and CDR2 YFSETQ. The V end was cut by 0 bases, the J end by 0 bases, with 7 bases between. The CDR3 protein is CASSLVGDSYEQYF. The CDR3 region has the DNA TGCGCCAGCAGCTTGGTGGGGGACTCCTACGAGCAGTACTTC.

This clonotype was counted ten times or more. The V call is TRBV3-1, the J call TRBJ2-1; possible D gene TRBD1, 6 bases. Germline V gene lookup returns CDR1 LGHDT and CDR2 YNNKEL (reference sequence). This CDR3 region has 15 residues. Trimming left V 6 bases short and J 0 bases short, with 12 bases between. DNA of the CDR3: TGTGCCAGCAGGTCTGACAGGCTCTCCTACAATGAGCAGTTCTTC. This sequence encodes CASRSDRLSYNEQFF.

The sample holds many counts of this clonotype. This chain joins TRBV7-2 and TRBJ1-2, with D tentatively TRBD1 (5 bases). The CDR3 contains 15 residues. V lost 0 bases and J lost 1, with 9 bases in between. Germline CDR1 and CDR2: SGHTA and FQGNSA. As DNA, the CDR3 is TGTGCCAGCAGCTTAGCGGACAACTTTAACTATGGCTACACCTTC. Protein product: CASSLADNFNYGYTF.

The table lists this clonotype with many counts. V and J are TRBV9 and TRBJ2-7, with 7 bases matching TRBD1. The CDR3 has 14 residues. Germline-derived CDR1 and CDR2 are SGDLS and YYNGEE. Germline trimming cut 1 base from V and 5 bases from J; bases unmatched to any gene: 6. CDR3 region: CASSVPPGGHEQYV. Here the CDR3 DNA reads TGTGCCAGCAGCGTACCCCCAGGGGGACACGAGCAGTACGTC.

This clonotype was picked up many times. The chain joins TRBV12-3 or TRBV12-4 to TRBJ2-5, with D maybe TRBD2 (6 bases). V was pared by 6 bases and J by 2 bases, with 10 bases between. The CDR3 loop spans 13 amino acids. The CDR3, as DNA: TGTGCCAGCAGCCCTGCGGGACAAGAGACCCAGTACTTC. Its protein product is CASSPAGQETQYF.

This clonotype was seen ten or more times. The chain couples TRBV20-1 to TRBJ2-5, with no clear D. Germline V gene lookup returns CDR1 DFQATT and CDR2 SNEGSKA (reference sequence). With 8 bases removed from V and 2 bases from J, the gap between germline ends came to 15 bases. The CDR3 consists of 13 residues. As DNA, the CDR3 is TGCAGTTGTCAAGGACGGGCTCAAGAGACCCAGTACTTC. Protein product: CSCQGRAQETQYF.